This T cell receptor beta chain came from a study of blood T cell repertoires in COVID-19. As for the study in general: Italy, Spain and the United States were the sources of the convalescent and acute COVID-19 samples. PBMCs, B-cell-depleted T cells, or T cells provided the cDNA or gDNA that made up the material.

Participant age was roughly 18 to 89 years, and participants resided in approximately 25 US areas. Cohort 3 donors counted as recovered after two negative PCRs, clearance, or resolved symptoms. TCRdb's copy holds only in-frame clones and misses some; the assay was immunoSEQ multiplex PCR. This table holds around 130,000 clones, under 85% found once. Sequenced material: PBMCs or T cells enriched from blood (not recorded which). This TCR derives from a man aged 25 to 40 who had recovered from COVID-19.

In DNA form, the CDR3 reads TGTGCCAGCTCCACTCGACAGGGTACTGAAGCTTTCTTT. This codes for CASSTRQGTEAFF. V usage is TRBV18 and J usage is TRBJ1-1, with 7 bases that match TRBD1. Germline V lookup: CDR1 KGHSH, CDR2 LQKENI. CDR3 length: 13 residues. The junction had 6 bases not matched to a gene; V was cut back by 6 bases and J by 5 bases.